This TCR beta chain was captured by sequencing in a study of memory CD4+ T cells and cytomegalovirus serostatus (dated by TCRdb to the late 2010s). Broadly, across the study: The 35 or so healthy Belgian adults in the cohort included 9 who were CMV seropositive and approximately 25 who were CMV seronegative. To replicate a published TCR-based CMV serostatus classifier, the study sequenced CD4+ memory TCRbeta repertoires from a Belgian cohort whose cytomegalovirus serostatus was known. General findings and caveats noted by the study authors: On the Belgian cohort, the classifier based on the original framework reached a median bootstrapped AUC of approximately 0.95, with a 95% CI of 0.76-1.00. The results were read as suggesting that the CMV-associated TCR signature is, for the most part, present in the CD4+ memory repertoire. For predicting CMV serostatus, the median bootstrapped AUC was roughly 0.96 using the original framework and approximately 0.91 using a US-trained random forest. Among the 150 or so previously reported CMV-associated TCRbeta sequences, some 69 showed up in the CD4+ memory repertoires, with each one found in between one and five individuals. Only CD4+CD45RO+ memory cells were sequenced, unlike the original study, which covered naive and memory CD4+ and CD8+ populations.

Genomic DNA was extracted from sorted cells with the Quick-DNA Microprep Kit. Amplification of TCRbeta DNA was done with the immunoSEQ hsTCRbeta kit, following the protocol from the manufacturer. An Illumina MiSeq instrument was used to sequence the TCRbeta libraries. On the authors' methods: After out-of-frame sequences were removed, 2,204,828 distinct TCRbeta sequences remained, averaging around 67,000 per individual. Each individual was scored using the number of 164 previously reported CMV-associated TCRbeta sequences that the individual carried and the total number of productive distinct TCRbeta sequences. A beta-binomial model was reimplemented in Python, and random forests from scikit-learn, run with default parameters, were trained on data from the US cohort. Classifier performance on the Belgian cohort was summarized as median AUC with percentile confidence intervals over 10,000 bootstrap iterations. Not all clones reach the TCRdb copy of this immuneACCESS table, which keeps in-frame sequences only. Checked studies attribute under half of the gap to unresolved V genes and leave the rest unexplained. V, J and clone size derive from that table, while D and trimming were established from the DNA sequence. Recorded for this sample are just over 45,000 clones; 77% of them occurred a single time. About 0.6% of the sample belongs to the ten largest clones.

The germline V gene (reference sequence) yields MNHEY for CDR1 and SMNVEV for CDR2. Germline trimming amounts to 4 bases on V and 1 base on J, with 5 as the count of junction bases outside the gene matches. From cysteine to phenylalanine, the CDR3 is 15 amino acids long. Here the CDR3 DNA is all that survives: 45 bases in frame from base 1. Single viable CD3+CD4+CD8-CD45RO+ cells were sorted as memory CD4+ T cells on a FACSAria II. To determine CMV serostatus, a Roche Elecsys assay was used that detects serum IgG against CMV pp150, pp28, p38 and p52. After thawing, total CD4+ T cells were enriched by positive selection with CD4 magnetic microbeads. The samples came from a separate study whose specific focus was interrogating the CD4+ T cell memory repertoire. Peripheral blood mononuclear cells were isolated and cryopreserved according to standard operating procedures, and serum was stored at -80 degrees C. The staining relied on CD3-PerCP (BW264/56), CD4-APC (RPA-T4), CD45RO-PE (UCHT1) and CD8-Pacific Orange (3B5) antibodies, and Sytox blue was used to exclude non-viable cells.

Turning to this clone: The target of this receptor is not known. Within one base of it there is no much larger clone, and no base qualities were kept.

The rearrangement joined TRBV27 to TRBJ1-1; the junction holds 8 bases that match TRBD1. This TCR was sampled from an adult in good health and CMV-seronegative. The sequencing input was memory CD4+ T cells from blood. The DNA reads TGTGCCAGCAGTTCGTACGGACAGGGGAACACTGAAGCTTTCTTT. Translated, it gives CASSSYGQGNTEAFF.